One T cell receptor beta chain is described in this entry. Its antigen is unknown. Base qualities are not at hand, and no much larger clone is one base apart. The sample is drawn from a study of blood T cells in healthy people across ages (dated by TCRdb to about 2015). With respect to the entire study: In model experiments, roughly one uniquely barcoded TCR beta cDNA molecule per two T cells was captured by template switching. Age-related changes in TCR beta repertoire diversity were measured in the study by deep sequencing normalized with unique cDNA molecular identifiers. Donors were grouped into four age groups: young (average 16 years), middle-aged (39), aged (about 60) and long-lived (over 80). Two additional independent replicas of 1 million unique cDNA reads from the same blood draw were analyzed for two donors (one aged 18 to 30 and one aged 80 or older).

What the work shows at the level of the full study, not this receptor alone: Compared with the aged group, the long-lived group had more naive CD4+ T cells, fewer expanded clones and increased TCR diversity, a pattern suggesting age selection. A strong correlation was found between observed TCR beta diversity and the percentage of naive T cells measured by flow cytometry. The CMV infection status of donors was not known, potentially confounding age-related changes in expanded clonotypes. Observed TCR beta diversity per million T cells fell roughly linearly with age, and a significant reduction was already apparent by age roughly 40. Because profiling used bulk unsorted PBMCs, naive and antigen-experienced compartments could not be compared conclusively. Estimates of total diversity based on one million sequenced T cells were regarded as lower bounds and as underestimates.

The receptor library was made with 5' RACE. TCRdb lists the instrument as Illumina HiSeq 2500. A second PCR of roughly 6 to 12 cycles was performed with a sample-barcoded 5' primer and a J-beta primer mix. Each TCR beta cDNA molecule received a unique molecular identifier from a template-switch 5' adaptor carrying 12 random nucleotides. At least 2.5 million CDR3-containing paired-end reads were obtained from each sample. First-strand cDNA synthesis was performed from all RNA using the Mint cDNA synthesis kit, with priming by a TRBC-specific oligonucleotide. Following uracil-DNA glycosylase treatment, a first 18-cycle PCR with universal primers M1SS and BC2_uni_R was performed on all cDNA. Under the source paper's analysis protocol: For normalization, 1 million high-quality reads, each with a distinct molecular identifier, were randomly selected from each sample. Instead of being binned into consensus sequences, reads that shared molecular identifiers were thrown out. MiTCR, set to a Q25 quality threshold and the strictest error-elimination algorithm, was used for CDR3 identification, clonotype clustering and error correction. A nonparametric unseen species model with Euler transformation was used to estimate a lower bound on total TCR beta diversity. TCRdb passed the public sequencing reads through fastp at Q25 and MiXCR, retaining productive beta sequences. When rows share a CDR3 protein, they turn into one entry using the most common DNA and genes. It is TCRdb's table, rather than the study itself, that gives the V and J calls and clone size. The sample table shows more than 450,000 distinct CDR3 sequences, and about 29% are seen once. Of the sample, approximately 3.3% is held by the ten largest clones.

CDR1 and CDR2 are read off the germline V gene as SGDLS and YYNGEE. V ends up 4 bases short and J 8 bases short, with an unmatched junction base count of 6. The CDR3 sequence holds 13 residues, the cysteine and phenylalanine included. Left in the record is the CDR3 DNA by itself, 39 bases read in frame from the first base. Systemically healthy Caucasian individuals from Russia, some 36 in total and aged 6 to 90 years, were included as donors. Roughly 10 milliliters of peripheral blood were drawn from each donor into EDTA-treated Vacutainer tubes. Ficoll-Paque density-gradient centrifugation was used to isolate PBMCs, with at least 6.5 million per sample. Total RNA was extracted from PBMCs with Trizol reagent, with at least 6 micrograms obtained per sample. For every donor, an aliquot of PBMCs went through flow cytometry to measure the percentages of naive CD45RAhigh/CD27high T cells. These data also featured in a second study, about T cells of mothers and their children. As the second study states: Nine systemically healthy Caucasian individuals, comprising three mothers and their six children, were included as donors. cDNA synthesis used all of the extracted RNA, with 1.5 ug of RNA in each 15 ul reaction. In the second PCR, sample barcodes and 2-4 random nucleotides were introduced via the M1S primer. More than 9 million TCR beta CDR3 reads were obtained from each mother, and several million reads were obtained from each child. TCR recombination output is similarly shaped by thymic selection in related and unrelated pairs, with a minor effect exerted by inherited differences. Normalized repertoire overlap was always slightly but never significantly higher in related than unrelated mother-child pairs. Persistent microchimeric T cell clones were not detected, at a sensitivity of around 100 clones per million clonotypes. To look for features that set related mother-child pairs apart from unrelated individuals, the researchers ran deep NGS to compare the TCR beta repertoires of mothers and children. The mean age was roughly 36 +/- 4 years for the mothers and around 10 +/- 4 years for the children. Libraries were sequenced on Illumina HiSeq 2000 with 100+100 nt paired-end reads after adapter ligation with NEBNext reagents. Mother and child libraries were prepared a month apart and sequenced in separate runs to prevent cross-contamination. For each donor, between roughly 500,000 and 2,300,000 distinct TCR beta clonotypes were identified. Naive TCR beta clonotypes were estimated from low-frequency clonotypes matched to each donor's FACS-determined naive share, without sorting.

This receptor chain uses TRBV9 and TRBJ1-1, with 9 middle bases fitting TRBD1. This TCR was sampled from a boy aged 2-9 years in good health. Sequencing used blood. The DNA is TGTGCCAGCAGCCCCACAGGGGGCTGGGAAGCTTTCTTT. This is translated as CASSPTGGWEAFF.